These 29 T cell receptor beta chains came from one sample sequenced in a study of shared clonotypes between healthy human individuals. Repertoires were generated with immunoSEQ multiplex PCR, while TCRdb's copy carries only in-frame clones and drops some. The sample comprises about 1.1 million clones, approximately 80% of which are singletons, and under 0.8% rests with the top ten. Sequences were obtained from memory CD4+ T cells from PBMCs. Subset noted: CD45RA-negative fraction. Every receptor here comes from a man aged 18 to 29 in good health. Some clones in this sample may be carry-over from other donors' samples.

V is TRBV5-3 and J is TRBJ2-3; 12 nucleotides line up with TRBD2. TRBV5-3 is labeled an ORF, and its function is uncertain. Losses at the gene ends were 2 bases for V and 3 bases for J; bases not matched to a gene: 7. CDR3 size: 17 residues. CDR3 sequence reads: CARSFNRTSGTTDTQYF. DNA of the CDR3: TGTGCCAGAAGCTTTAACCGGACTAGCGGGACAACAGATACGCAGTATTTT.

This chain uses TRBV7-8 with TRBJ2-4; no firm D call. The CDR3 runs 17 residues. CDR1 is SGHVS and CDR2 is FQNEAQ in the germline V gene. The V end lost 1 base, the J end lost 0 bases, and 13 bases lay between the germline ends. The DNA for the CDR3 is TGTGCCAGCAGCTTAGGGTTAAAGATACTAGCCAAAAACATTCAGTACTTC. The encoded protein is CASSLGLKILAKNIQYF.

The chain carries TRBV30 and TRBJ2-4; D perhaps matches TRBD2 (6 bases). V lost 3 bases and J lost 0, with 18 bases in between. CDR1 and CDR2 from the germline V gene are GTSNPN and SVGIG (reference sequence). The CDR3 covers 17 residues. The DNA of the CDR3 is TGTGCCTGGAGACCGGGGGACGGACGTTTAGCCAAAAACATTCAGTACTTC. Translating gives CAWRPGDGRLAKNIQYF. The full variable domain, rest sourced from reference TRBV30 and TRBJ2-4, is SQTIHQWPATLVQPVGSPLSLECTVEGTSNPNLYWYRQAAGRGLQLLFYSVGIGQISSEVPQNLSASRPQDRQFILSSKKLLLSDSGFYLCAWRPGDGRLAKNIQYFGAGTRLSVL.

This rearrangement joins TRBV28 to TRBJ1-3, with D unclear. CDR1 is MDHEN and CDR2 is SYDVKM in the germline V gene. With 3 bases removed from V and 0 bases from J, the gap between germline ends came to 6 bases. This CDR3 region has 14 residues. The CDR3 loop is CASSFDRSGNTIYF. In DNA form, the CDR3 reads TGTGCCAGCAGTTTTGATCGCTCTGGAAACACCATATATTTT.

Comment on this clone: Since a much larger clone is just one base distant, this may be a read error. CDR3 bases: TGTGCCAGCAGCTCTTTGACAGGGACTTCCTACAATGAGCAGTTCTTC. Its translation: CASSSLTGTSYNEQFF. The J gene is TRBJ2-1, the V gene TRBV7-7, with a weak D call TRBD1 (7 bases). V gave up 4 bases and J gave up 1 base, with 14 bases separating them. The CDR3 length is 16 residues. Germline V gives CDR1 SSHAT, CDR2 FNYEAQ (reference sequence).

CDR3 sequence: CASTSYQNRGREYEQYF. The CDR3 DNA is TGTGCCAGCACTTCCTACCAGAACAGGGGGCGCGAATACGAGCAGTACTTC. The V call is TRBV27, the J call TRBJ2-7, with 9 bases that match TRBD1. The ends lost 7 bases at V and 4 bases at J; junction bases unmatched: 17. Germline V lookup: CDR1 MNHEY, CDR2 SMNVEV (reference sequence). The CDR3 length is 17 residues.

Concerning this clone itself: Other DNA sequences in the sample encode the same CDR3. The rearrangement uses TRBV25-1 and TRBJ1-1; possible D gene TRBD1, 6 bases. The germline CDR1 and CDR2 sequences are MGHDK and SYGVNS. The CDR3 consists of 14 residues. Trimming pared 3 bases from V and 0 bases from J, leaving 8 bases between. The CDR3 sequence is CASSDGQLNTEAFF. The CDR3 region has the DNA TGTGCCAGCAGTGACGGACAGCTGAACACTGAAGCTTTCTTT. The whole variable domain, remainder taken from reference TRBV25-1 and TRBJ1-1, is EADIYQTPRYLVIGTGKKITLECSQTMGHDKMYWYQQDPGMELHLIHYSYGVNSTEKGDLSSESTVSRIRTEHFPLTLESARPSHTSQYLCASSDGQLNTEAFFGQGTRLTVV.

A few counts support this clone. Other nucleotide sequences from this sample produce the same CDR3. The V and J genes are TRBV5-1 and TRBJ2-7; D uncertain. V shed 0 bases and J shed 1 base, with 8 bases lying between them. CDR3 size: 14 residues. Germline V gene sequence: CDR1 SGHRS, CDR2 YFSETQ. The CDR3: CASSLGSSSYEQYF. The CDR3, as DNA: TGCGCCAGCAGCTTGGGGTCTAGTTCCTACGAGCAGTACTTC. Full variable domain (rest looked up from reference TRBV5-1 and TRBJ2-7): KAGVTQTPRYLIKTRGQQVTLSCSPISGHRSVSWYQQTPGQGLQFLFEYFSETQRNKGNFPGRFSGRQFSNSRSEMNVSTLELGDSALYLCASSLGSSSYEQYFGPGTRLTVT.

This chain connects TRBV27 to TRBJ2-1; 7 bases are a match to TRBD1. V dropped 5 bases and J dropped 11; count of bases not matched to a gene: 12. CDR1 and CDR2 (germline): MNHEY, SMNVEV (reference sequence). The CDR3 spans 14 residues. The CDR3 reads CASSPYSRTGQQFF. Written as DNA, the CDR3 is TGTGCCAGCAGTCCGTACTCTCGGACAGGACAGCAGTTCTTC.

CDR3 sequence reads: CASREGQFNLAKNIQYF. The CDR3, as DNA: TGTGCCAGCAGGGAGGGACAGTTTAACCTAGCCAAAAACATTCAGTACTTC. The V gene is TRBV28, the J gene TRBJ2-4; perhaps TRBD1 as D (7 bases). V was trimmed by 6 bases and J by 0 bases, leaving 18 bases between them. This CDR3 contains 17 residues. The germline V gene has CDR1 MDHEN and CDR2 SYDVKM.

J is TRBJ2-1 and V is TRBV7-2, with a possible D match to TRBD2 (5 bases). Trimming cost V 1 base and J 4 bases, with 14 bases left between them. Looked up from germline, CDR1 is SGHTA and CDR2 is FQGNSA. The CDR3 has 16 residues. CDR3 bases: TGTGCCAGCAGCTTAGTTGCAGGACTTATTTACAATGAGCAGTTCTTC. This sequence encodes CASSLVAGLIYNEQFF.

V usage is TRBV9 and J usage is TRBJ2-2; 9 bases line up with TRBD2. The V and J ends lost 1 base and 5 bases, in that order; junction bases with no gene match: 9. CDR1 and CDR2 from the germline V gene are SGDLS and YYNGEE. The CDR3 runs 17 residues. CDR3 DNA: TGTGCCAGCAGCGTATTGGCGGGAGGGCCTTTGACCGGGGAGCTGTTTTTT. Translating it yields CASSVLAGGPLTGELFF.

V is TRBV28 and J is TRBJ2-3, with TRBD1 matching 8 bases. Germline V lookup: CDR1 MDHEN, CDR2 SYDVKM. This CDR3 comprises 15 residues. Trimming removed 6 bases from V and 0 bases from J; junction bases left unmatched: 5. CDR3 coding DNA: TGTGCCAGCAGAGTCCGGACAGGGAGCACAGATACGCAGTATTTT. Translating it yields CASRVRTGSTDTQYF.

The genes are TRBV7-2 and TRBJ2-5; 7 bases are shared with TRBD1. Germline trimming cut 3 bases from V and 4 bases from J; bases unmatched to any gene: 11. This CDR3 is 16 amino acids long. Germline assignment: CDR1 SGHTA and CDR2 FQGNSA. The CDR3 nucleotides are TGTGCCAGCAGCTTCTCTGGACAGGCAGGTTCAGAGACCCAGTACTTC. It translates to CASSFSGQAGSETQYF.

This sequence joins TRBV28 and TRBJ1-4; 7 bases match TRBD1. Germline values: CDR1 MDHEN, CDR2 SYDVKM. CDR3 size: 14 residues. The trim removed 2 bases at V and 8 bases at J, leaving 5 bases unmatched. CDR3 amino acids: CASSLDQGGEKLFF. CDR3 nucleotide sequence: TGTGCCAGCAGTTTAGACCAGGGGGGGGAAAAACTGTTTTTT.

A remark on this clone: Distinct nucleotide sequences in the sample also encode this CDR3. The chain is built from TRBV28 and TRBJ2-7; a weak D match, TRBD1 (5 bases). Germline values: CDR1 MDHEN, CDR2 SYDVKM. This CDR3 comprises 13 residues. V dropped 6 bases and J dropped 0 bases, with 9 bases sitting between them. CDR3 sequence (DNA): TGTGCCAGCAGGGGGCAAGACTCCTACGAGCAGTACTTC. It specifies CASRGQDSYEQYF.

Only one count was recorded for this clone. The chain recombines TRBV30 with TRBJ1-2; D remains ambiguous. CDR3 length: 11 residues. The V gene's germline CDR1 is GTSNPN and CDR2 SVGIG (reference sequence). With 2 bases removed from V and 8 bases from J, the gap between germline ends came to 9 bases. CDR3 nucleotide sequence: TGTGCCTGGAGTCATCTGGGCGGCTACACCTTC. The encoded protein is CAWSHLGGYTF.

A note on this clone: The same CDR3 arises from other DNA sequences in this sample as well. The chain combines TRBV6-5 with TRBJ1-5, with no clear D. Trimming cost V 0 bases and J 5 bases, with 2 bases left between them. CDR3 length equals 12 residues. Germline values: CDR1 MNHEY, CDR2 SVGAGI. DNA for the CDR3: TGTGCCAGCAGTTACTCCGATCAGCCCCAGCATTTT. Amino acids: CASSYSDQPQHF.

The chain employs TRBV5-4 and TRBJ1-3, with 10 nucleotides matching TRBD1. Germline CDR1 is SGHNT and CDR2 is YYREEE (reference sequence). The V and J ends lost 4 bases and 3 bases, in that order; junction bases with no gene match: 7. The CDR3 runs 16 residues. The CDR3, as DNA: TGTGCCAGCAGCAAGGGGACAGGGGAGATTGGAAACACCATATATTTT. Protein: CASSKGTGEIGNTIYF.

The chain carries TRBV11-3 and TRBJ2-5; TRBD1 matches 7 bases. The V gene end was trimmed by 5 bases and the J gene end by 4 bases; junction bases not matched to a gene: 7. Germline V CDR1 and CDR2: SGHNT, YENEEA. The CDR3 is 14 amino acids. The CDR3 DNA follows: TGTGCCAGCAGCCCAGACAGGGACCGAGAGACCCAGTACTTC. Its protein is CASSPDRDRETQYF.

This clone was seen repeatedly, ten times or more. The chain is built from TRBV11-2 and TRBJ1-1, with TRBD1 identical over 7 bases. Trimming removed 4 bases from V and 1 base from J; junction bases left unmatched: 3. CDR1 and CDR2 from the germline V gene are SGHAT and FQNNGV. This CDR3 spans 14 amino acids. The CDR3 DNA reads TGTGCCAGCAGCTCCTACAGGGGGAACACTGAAGCTTTCTTT. It yields the protein CASSSYRGNTEAFF.

V is TRBV28 and J is TRBJ2-7; TRBD2 agrees at 8 bases. The CDR3 has 15 residues. CDR1 and CDR2 from the germline V gene are MDHEN and SYDVKM. V was pared by 3 bases and J by 2 bases, with 6 bases of the junction left unmatched. In DNA, the CDR3 is TGTGCCAGCAGTTTTAAGCGGGAGATTACCTACGAGCAGTACTTC. As protein: CASSFKREITYEQYF.

The chain links TRBV5-6 to TRBJ2-5, with 8 bases aligning to TRBD1. The CDR3 is 15 amino acids. Trimming cost V 4 bases and J 4 bases; bases outside gene matches: 9. Germline V CDR1 and CDR2: SGHDT, YYEEEE. In DNA form, the CDR3 reads TGTGCCAGCAGCCGGGACAGGATAGGGGGAGAGACCCAGTACTTC. Translated: CASSRDRIGGETQYF. Combining the CDR3 with reference TRBV5-6 and TRBJ2-5 gives the whole variable domain DAGVTQSPTHLIKTRGQQVTLRCSPKSGHDTVSWYQQALGQGPQFIFQYYEEEERQRGNFPDRFSGHQFPNYSSELNVNALLLGDSALYLCASSRDRIGGETQYFGPGTRLLVL.

This sequence joins TRBV2 and TRBJ2-7, with 11 bases identical to TRBD2. J gave up 0 bases and V 4 bases, and 2 bases lay outside the gene matches. The CDR3 has 15 residues. Germline V gene data show CDR1 as SNHLY and CDR2 as FYNNEI. The CDR3 bases are TGTGCCAGCAGTGGTAGCGGGAGGGCCTCCTACGAGCAGTACTTC. Amino acid sequence: CASSGSGRASYEQYF.

A note on this clone: The same CDR3 is also encoded by other DNA sequences in this sample. V gene TRBV29-1 combines with J gene TRBJ1-1; D gene unclear. CDR3 length equals 12 residues. Germline V gene sequence: CDR1 SQVTM, CDR2 ANQGSEA. V dropped 4 bases and J dropped 1 base, with 7 bases sitting between them. The CDR3 sequence is CSVGGWNTEAFF. CDR3 in DNA: TGCAGCGTTGGAGGCTGGAACACTGAAGCTTTCTTT.

The J gene is TRBJ2-2, the V gene TRBV28, with D perhaps TRBD1 or TRBD2 (5 bases each). Looked up from germline, CDR1 is MDHEN and CDR2 is SYDVKM. The CDR3 sequence is 15 residues long. V was shortened by 4 bases and J by 4 bases, with 13 bases between the two germline ends. The CDR3 DNA reads as TGTGCCAGCAGTTCCCCGGGACGCCTCACCGGGGAGCTGTTTTTT. This encodes CASSSPGRLTGELFF.

The chain carries TRBV6-1 and TRBJ2-7; TRBD1 agrees at 12 bases. This CDR3 is 15 amino acids long. Germline-derived CDR1 and CDR2 are MNHNS and SASEGT. V shed 7 bases and J 9 bases; nucleotides not matched to a gene: 13. CDR3 sequence (DNA): TGTGCCAGCATCGCAAATCTCGGGACAGGGGGCCCGCAGTACTTC. It codes for CASIANLGTGGPQYF.

This rearrangement joins TRBV29-1 to TRBJ2-3; TRBD2 matches 8 bases. Losses at the gene ends were 7 bases for V and 4 bases for J; bases not matched to a gene: 10. The germline V gene encodes CDR1 SQVTM and CDR2 ANQGSEA. This CDR3 comprises 14 residues. This CDR3 reads CSAPRSGIADTQYF. CDR3 coding DNA: TGCAGCGCCCCCCGTAGCGGGATCGCAGATACGCAGTATTTT.

The V and J genes are TRBV18 and TRBJ1-3; D is unresolved. From germline, CDR1 is KGHSH and CDR2 LQKENI. CDR3 size: 17 residues. V was shortened by 3 bases and J by 0 bases, with 15 bases between the two germline ends. The CDR3 DNA reads as TGTGCCAGCTCACCCCTCCCCCGACAAGTCTCTGGAAACACCATATATTTT. As protein: CASSPLPRQVSGNTIYF. Drawing the rest from reference TRBV18 and TRBJ1-3, the complete variable domain is NAGVMQNPRHLVRRRGQEARLRCSPMKGHSHVYWYRQLPEEGLKFMVYLQKENIIDESGMPKERFSAEFPKEGPSILRIQQVVRGDSAAYFCASSPLPRQVSGNTIYFGEGSWLTVV.